A selection of T cell receptor beta chains follows, all from one sample in a study of cytomegalovirus exposure and HLA in healthy donors. Only in-frame clones appear in the TCRdb table, and some are missing; sequencing was by immunoSEQ multiplex PCR. The sample consists of roughly 150,000 clones, about 87% of them appearing once. The sequenced material came from PBMCs. Source of these receptors: a young man in good health and CMV-seropositive. Both conserved end residues are trimmed from each CDR3. A D gene is named only where the DNA matches it firmly.

CDR3 protein	V gene	J gene	D gene	CDR3 length
ASSVTTGGSGNTIY	TRBV5-4	TRBJ1-3	TRBD1	14
ASSPRTGRYGYT	TRBV9	TRBJ1-2	TRBD1	12
ASSASVIFTDTQY	TRBV5-8	TRBJ2-3	-	13
ASSQGGLARTDTQY	TRBV4-2	TRBJ2-3	TRBD2	14
ASSPDQGQPQH	TRBV18	TRBJ1-5	-	11
ASSPSSGNTIY	TRBV7-3	TRBJ1-3	-	11
ASRTGVGYGYT	TRBV5-1	TRBJ1-2	TRBD1	11
ASSVSSGTGGSYNSPLH	TRBV9	TRBJ1-6	TRBD1	17
ASSLGQGALGYT	TRBV5-1	TRBJ1-2	TRBD1	12
ASSGTGVEEQY	TRBV27	TRBJ2-7	TRBD1	11
ASRQGHLNYGYT	TRBV7-9	TRBJ1-2	-	12
ASSQVDTSREQF	TRBV4-2	TRBJ2-1	-	12
SVLGGANEKLF	TRBV29-1	TRBJ1-4	-	11
ASSSQGSSYEQY	TRBV13	TRBJ2-7	-	12
ASSSNSYEQY	TRBV27	TRBJ2-7	-	10
ASCRTSADTQY	TRBV10-1	TRBJ2-3	-	11
ASSTTYPRQGVSYEQY	TRBV19	TRBJ2-7	TRBD1	16
SVGAGGAATDTQY	TRBV29-1	TRBJ2-3	-	13
ASSPSGTNYGYT	TRBV18	TRBJ1-2	-	12
ASTSRRSNTGELF	TRBV19	TRBJ2-2	-	13
AWKNVASGRFTGELF	TRBV30	TRBJ2-2	TRBD2	15
ASSALDYAGANVLT	TRBV19	TRBJ2-6	-	14
ASSEQGNTIY	TRBV2	TRBJ1-3	-	10
ASSLLSAGVNTEAF	TRBV6-5	TRBJ1-1	-	14
ATSSIQGSRQPQH	TRBV15	TRBJ1-5	-	13
ASSPRTSGSYEQY	TRBV7-9	TRBJ2-7	TRBD2	13
AWSVVVAPGGGGEQF	TRBV30	TRBJ2-1	-	15
SVVLDRGRDNEQF	TRBV29-1	TRBJ2-1	TRBD1	13
ASKQGDTEAF	TRBV10-2	TRBJ1-1	-	10
ASSLRAGTRDQPQH	TRBV27	TRBJ1-5	-	14
ASRDSAGAGNTIY	TRBV2	TRBJ1-3	-	13